The present T cell receptor beta chain was sequenced within a study of technical replicates of blood from a few donors. Profiling relied on immunoSEQ multiplex PCR, and the TCRdb table lists in-frame clones only, not all of them. Seen here are more than 90,000 clones, less than 96% observed once, and the top ten hold approximately 0.37%. Sequenced: T cells isolated from PBMCs. This clonotype was obtained from a human donor in good health.

The DNA for the CDR3 is TGCAGCGTCTTGGAACAGGTTTCCAATTCACCCCTCCACTTT. Its protein is CSVLEQVSNSPLHF. This chain uses TRBV29-1 with TRBJ1-6; D perhaps matches TRBD1 (5 bases). The germline V gene encodes CDR1 SQVTM and CDR2 ANQGSEA. V was trimmed by 6 bases and J by 7 bases, leaving 16 bases between them. The CDR3 extends over 14 amino acids. Full variable domain (missing parts from reference TRBV29-1 and TRBJ1-6): SAVISQKPSRDICQRGTSLTIQCQVDSQVTMMFWYRQQPGQSLTLIATANQGSEATYESGFVIDKFPISRPNLTFSTLTVSNMSPEDSSIYLCSVLEQVSNSPLHFGNGTRLTVT.